The TCR beta chain under discussion was sequenced for a study of spatial heterogeneity in lung cancer. General study results and limits: Counts that tracked tumor mutation counts were those of expanded intratumoral alpha and beta TCRs.

J lost 0 bases, V lost 0 bases, and 2 bases had no gene match. This CDR3 comprises 14 residues. Germline-derived CDR1 and CDR2 are SQVTM and ANQGSEA. The sample's time point: sample taken at primary tumor resection. This clonotype has a count of ten or more. Antigen: not known. This beta chain is a stray sequence in a library constructed for alpha chains; its clone size is not meaningful. MiXCR, applied by TCRdb to the 5' RACE reads, yields one record per CDR3 protein. The sample carries 15,000 to 20,000 distinct CDR3 sequences, more than 5% recorded once. The sequence came from a male donor with early-stage non-small cell lung cancer. The chain is built from TRBV29-1 and TRBJ2-7; 7 bases are shared with TRBD1. Material: lung tumor tissue, obtained at surgery. This CDR3 reads CSVEDRDSSYEQYF. The CDR3, as DNA: TGCAGCGTTGAAGACCGGGACAGCTCCTACGAGCAGTACTTC.